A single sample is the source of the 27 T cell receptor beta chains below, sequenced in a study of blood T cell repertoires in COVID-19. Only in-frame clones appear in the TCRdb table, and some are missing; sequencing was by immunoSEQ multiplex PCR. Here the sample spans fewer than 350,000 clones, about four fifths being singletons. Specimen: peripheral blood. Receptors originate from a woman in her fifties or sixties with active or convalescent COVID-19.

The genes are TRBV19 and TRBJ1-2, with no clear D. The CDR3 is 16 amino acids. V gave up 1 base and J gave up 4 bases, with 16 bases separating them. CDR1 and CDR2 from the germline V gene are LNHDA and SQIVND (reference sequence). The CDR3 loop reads CASSIGAGSRTYGYTF. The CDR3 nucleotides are TGTGCCAGTAGTATAGGGGCGGGCAGCAGAACCTATGGCTACACCTTC.

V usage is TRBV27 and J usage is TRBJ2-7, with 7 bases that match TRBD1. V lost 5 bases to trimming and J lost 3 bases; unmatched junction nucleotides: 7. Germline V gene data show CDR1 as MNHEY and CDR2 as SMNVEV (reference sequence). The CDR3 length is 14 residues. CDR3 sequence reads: CASSTPGQNYEQYF. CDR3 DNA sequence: TGTGCCAGCAGTACACCGGGACAGAACTACGAGCAGTACTTC.

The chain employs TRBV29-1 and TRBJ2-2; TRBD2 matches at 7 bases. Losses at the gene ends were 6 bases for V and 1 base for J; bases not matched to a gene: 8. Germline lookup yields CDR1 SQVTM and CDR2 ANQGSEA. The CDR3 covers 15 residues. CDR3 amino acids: CSVASGRGNTGELFF. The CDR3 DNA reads TGCAGCGTCGCGTCAGGGAGGGGGAACACCGGGGAGCTGTTTTTT.

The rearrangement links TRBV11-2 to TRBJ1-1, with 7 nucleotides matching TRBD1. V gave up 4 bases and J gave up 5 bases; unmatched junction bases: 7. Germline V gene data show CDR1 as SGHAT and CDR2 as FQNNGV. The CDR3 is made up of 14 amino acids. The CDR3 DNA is TGTGCCAGCAGCTCTCGACAGGGCAGTACTGAAGCTTTCTTT. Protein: CASSSRQGSTEAFF.

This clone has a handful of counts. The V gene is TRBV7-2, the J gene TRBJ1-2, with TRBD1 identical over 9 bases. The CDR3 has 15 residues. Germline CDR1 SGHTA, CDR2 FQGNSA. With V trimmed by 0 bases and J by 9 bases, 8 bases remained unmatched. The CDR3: CASSLAPGQGRSYTF. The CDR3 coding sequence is TGTGCCAGCAGCTTAGCACCGGGACAGGGTAGGAGCTACACCTTC. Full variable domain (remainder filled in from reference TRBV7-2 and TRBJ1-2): GAGVSQSPSNKVTEKGKDVELRCDPISGHTALYWYRQSLGQGLEFLIYFQGNSAPDKSGLPSDRFSAERTGGSVSTLTIQRTQQEDSAVYLCASSLAPGQGRSYTFGSGTRLTVV.

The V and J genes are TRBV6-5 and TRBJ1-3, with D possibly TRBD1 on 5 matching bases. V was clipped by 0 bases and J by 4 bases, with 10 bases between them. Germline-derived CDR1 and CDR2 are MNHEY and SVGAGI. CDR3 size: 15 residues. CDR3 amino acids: CASSYSKGAGNTIYF. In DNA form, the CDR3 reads TGTGCCAGCAGTTACTCGAAAGGGGCCGGAAACACCATATATTTT.

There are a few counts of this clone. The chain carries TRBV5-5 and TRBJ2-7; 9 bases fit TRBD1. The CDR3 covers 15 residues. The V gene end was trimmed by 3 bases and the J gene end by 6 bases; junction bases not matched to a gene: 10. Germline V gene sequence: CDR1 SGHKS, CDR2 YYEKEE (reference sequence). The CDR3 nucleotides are TGTGCCAGCAGCTGGGGACAGGGAGGAAGAGGCGAGCAGTACTTC. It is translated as CASSWGQGGRGEQYF. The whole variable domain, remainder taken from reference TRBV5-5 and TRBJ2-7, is DAGVTQSPTHLIKTRGQQVTLRCSPISGHKSVSWYQQVLGQGPQFIFQYYEKEERGRGNFPDRFSARQFPNYSSELNVNALLLGDSALYLCASSWGQGGRGEQYFGPGTRLTVT.

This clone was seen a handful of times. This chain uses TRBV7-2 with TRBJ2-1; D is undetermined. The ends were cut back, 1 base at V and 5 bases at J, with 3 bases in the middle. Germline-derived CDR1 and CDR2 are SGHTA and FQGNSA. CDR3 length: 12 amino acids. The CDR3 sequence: CASSLDNNEQFF. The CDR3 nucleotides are TGTGCCAGCAGCTTAGACAACAATGAGCAGTTCTTC.

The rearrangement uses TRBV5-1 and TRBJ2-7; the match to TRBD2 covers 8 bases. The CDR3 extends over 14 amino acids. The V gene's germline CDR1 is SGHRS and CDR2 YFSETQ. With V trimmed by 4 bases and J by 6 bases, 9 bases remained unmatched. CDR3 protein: CASSPGGGHVEQYF. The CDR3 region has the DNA TGCGCCAGCAGCCCCGGGGGGGGTCACGTCGAGCAGTACTTC.

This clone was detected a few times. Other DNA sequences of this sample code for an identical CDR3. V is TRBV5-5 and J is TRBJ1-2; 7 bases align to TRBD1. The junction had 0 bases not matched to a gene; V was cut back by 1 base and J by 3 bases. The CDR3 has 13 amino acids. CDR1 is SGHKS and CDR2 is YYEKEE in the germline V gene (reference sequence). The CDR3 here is CASSLTGDYGYTF. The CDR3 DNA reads TGTGCCAGCAGCTTGACAGGGGACTATGGCTACACCTTC. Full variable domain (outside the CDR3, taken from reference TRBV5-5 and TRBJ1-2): DAGVTQSPTHLIKTRGQQVTLRCSPISGHKSVSWYQQVLGQGPQFIFQYYEKEERGRGNFPDRFSARQFPNYSSELNVNALLLGDSALYLCASSLTGDYGYTFGSGTRLTVV.

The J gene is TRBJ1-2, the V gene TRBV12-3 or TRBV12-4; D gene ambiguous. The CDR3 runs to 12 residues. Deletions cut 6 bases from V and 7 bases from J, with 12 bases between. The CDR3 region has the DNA TGTGCCAGCAGAGAAGGAGAGGGTGGCTACACCTTC. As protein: CASREGEGGYTF.

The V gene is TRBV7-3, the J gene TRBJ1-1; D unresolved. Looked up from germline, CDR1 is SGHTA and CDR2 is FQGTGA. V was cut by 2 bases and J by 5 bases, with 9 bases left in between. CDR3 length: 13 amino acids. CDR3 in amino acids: CASSLEVATEAFF. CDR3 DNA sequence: TGTGCCAGCAGCTTAGAGGTTGCGACTGAAGCTTTCTTT.

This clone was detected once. CDR3 nucleotides: TGTGCCAGTAGTTTACTAGCGGGGGCGCCGCGCGGCACAGATACGCAGTATTTT. It is translated as CASSLLAGAPRGTDTQYF. The rearrangement uses TRBV19 and TRBJ2-3, with 11 bases matching TRBD2. V shed 5 bases, J shed 1 base, and the junction held 11 bases outside the gene matches. The germline CDR1 and CDR2 sequences are LNHDA and SQIVND (reference sequence). The CDR3 consists of 18 residues.

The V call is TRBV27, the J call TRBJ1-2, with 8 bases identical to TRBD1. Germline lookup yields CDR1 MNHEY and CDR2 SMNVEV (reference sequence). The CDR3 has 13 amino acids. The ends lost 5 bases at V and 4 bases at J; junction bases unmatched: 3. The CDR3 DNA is TGTGCCAGCAGTCTGACAGGGGTCTATGGCTACACCTTC. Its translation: CASSLTGVYGYTF.

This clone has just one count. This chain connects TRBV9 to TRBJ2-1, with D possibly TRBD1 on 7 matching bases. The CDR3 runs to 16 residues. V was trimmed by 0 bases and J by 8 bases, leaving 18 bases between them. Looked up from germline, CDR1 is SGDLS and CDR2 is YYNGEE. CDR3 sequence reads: CASSVDWWTGGDEQFF. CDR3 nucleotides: TGTGCCAGCAGCGTAGACTGGTGGACAGGAGGGGATGAGCAGTTCTTC. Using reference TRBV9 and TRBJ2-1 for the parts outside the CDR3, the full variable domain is DSGVTQTPKHLITATGQRVTLRCSPRSGDLSVYWYQQSLDQGLQFLIQYYNGEERAKGNILERFSAQQFPDLHSELNLSSLELGDSALYFCASSVDWWTGGDEQFFGPGTRLTVL.

DNA of the CDR3: TGTGCCAGCAGCTTATTCGGAGGGCCCCAGCATTTT. Protein: CASSLFGGPQHF. This chain links TRBV11-2 with TRBJ1-5; D remains ambiguous. The CDR3 has 12 amino acids. V was shortened by 2 bases and J by 9 bases, with 8 bases between the two germline ends. Germline CDR1 is SGHAT and CDR2 is FQNNGV. Together with reference TRBV11-2 and TRBJ1-5, the CDR3 gives the full variable domain: EAGVAQSPRYKIIEKRQSVAFWCNPISGHATLYWYQQILGQGPKLLIQFQNNGVVDDSQLPKDRFSAERLKGVDSTLKIQPAKLEDSAVYLCASSLFGGPQHFGDGTRLSIL.

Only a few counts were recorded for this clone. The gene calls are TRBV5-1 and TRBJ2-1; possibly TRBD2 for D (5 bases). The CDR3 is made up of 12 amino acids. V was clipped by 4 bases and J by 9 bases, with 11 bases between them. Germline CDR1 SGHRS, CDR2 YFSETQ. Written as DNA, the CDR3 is TGCGCCAGCAGCCTTTACCGGGGTGAGCAGTTCTTC. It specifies CASSLYRGEQFF.

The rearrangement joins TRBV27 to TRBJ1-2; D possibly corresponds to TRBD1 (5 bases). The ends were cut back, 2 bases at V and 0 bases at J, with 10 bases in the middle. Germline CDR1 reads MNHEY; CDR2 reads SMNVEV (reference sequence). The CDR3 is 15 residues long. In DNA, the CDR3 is TGTGCCAGCAGTTTAGGGGGGTACTCTAACTATGGCTACACCTTC. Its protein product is CASSLGGYSNYGYTF.

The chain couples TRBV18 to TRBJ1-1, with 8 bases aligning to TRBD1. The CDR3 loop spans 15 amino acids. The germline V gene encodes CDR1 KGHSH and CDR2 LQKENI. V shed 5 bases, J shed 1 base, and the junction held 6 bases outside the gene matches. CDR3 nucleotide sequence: TGTGCCAGCTCAATCCTACAGGGGGAGAACACTGAAGCTTTCTTT. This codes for CASSILQGENTEAFF.

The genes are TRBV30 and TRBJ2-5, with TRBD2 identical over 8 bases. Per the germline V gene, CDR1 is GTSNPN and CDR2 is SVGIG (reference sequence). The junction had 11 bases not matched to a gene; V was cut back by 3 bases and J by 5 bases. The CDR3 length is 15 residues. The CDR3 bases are TGTGCCTGGAGCAATACCGGGACTAGTGACGAGACCCAGTACTTC. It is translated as CAWSNTGTSDETQYF.

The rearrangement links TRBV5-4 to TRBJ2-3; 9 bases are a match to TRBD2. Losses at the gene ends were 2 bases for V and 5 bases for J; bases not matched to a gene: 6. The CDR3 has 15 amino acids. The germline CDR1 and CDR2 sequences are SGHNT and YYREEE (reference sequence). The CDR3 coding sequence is TGTGCCAGCAGCTTTGGCGGGGGGGTGGGAGATACGCAGTATTTT. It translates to CASSFGGGVGDTQYF.

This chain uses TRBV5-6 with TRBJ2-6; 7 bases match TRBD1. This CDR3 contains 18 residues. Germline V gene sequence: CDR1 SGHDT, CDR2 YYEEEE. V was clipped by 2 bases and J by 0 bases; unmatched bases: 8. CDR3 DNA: TGTGCCAGCAGCTTCCGCCTGACAGGGAGCTCTGGGGCCAACGTCCTGACTTTC. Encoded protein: CASSFRLTGSSGANVLTF.

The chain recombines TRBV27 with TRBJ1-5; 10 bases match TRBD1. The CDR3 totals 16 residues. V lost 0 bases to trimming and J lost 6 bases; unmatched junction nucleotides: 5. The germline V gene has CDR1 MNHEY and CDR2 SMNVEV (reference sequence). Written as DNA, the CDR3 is TGTGCCAGCAGTTTATCCGACAGGGGGCTGATTCAGCCCCAGCATTTT. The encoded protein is CASSLSDRGLIQPQHF.

In DNA, the CDR3 is TGTGCCAGCAGCTTAGAGAGGCAGGGGGAGCAGTACTTC. Translating gives CASSLERQGEQYF. The chain has TRBV7-2 and TRBJ2-7, with D tentatively TRBD1 (6 bases). Germline lookup yields CDR1 SGHTA and CDR2 FQGNSA. CDR3 size: 13 residues. Between the trimmed V and J ends, which lost 1 base and 7 bases, there was a span of 11 bases.

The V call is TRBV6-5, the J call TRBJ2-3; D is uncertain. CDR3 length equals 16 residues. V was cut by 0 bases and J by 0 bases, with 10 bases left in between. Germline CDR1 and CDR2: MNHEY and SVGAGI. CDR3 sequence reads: CASSYSSITSTDTQYF. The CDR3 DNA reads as TGTGCCAGCAGTTACTCATCCATTACTAGCACAGATACGCAGTATTTT.

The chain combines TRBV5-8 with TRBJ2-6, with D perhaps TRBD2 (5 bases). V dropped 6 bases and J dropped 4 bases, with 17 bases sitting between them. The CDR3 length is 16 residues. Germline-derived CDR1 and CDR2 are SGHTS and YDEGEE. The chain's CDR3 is CASNPGRGAGANVLTF. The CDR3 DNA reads TGTGCCAGCAACCCAGGACGGGGAGCCGGGGCCAACGTCCTGACTTTC.

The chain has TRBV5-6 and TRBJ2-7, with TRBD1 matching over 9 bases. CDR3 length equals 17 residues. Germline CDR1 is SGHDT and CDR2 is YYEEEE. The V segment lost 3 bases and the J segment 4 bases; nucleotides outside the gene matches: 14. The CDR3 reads CASSWRRPGTGKYEQYF. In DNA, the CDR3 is TGTGCCAGCAGCTGGAGACGACCCGGGACAGGGAAATACGAGCAGTACTTC.